Shown below are 18 T cell receptor beta chains from a single sample sequenced in a study of blood T cell repertoires in COVID-19. This table comes from immunoSEQ multiplex PCR, and its TCRdb copy is limited to in-frame clones, with some not included. The repertoire holds under 150,000 clones, with 76% as singletons. The sample consisted of peripheral blood. These receptors came from a woman of 80 years or more with active or convalescent COVID-19.

The chain employs TRBV10-1 and TRBJ2-2; D may be TRBD2 (6 bases). The V gene lost 2 bases and the J gene lost 8 bases, with 12 bases spanning the gap. The CDR3 is 14 amino acids. The germline gives CDR1 WNHNN, CDR2 SYGVQD (reference sequence). The CDR3 DNA follows: TGCGCCAGCAGTGAGCGAACTAGCCAAGGGGAGCTGTTTTTT. Its translation: CASSERTSQGELFF.

The CDR3 sequence is CASTLSSGYEQYF. The DNA of the CDR3 is TGTGCCAGCACTTTGTCATCGGGTTACGAGCAGTACTTC. This rearrangement joins TRBV6-6 to TRBJ2-7; D gene uncertain. The germline V and J ends were trimmed by 7 bases and 4 bases, with 14 bases remaining between them. Germline V gene data show CDR1 as MNHNY and CDR2 as SVGAGI (reference sequence). CDR3 length: 13 residues.

The chain joins TRBV7-6 to TRBJ1-1; 7 nucleotides match TRBD1. The CDR3 spans 13 residues. Germline CDR1 and CDR2: SGHVS and FNYEAQ. After removal of 5 bases from V and 3 bases from J, the junction contained 3 bases not matched to a gene. The CDR3 region is CASSKQGYTEAFF. DNA of the CDR3: TGTGCCAGCAGCAAACAGGGGTACACTGAAGCTTTCTTT.

This chain connects TRBV5-1 to TRBJ2-3, with TRBD1 matching 10 bases. CDR3 length equals 17 residues. Germline CDR1 is SGHRS and CDR2 is YFSETQ. The junction had 11 bases not matched to a gene; V was cut back by 5 bases and J by 2 bases. CDR3 in DNA: TGCGCCAGCAGATCCGGGACAGGGGTATTGACCACAGATACGCAGTATTTT. This encodes CASRSGTGVLTTDTQYF.

This sequence joins TRBV12-3 or TRBV12-4 and TRBJ1-5; unclear D gene. The CDR3 spans 13 residues. V was pared by 5 bases and J by 4 bases, with 9 bases between. CDR3 nucleotides: TGTGCCAGCAGTGCCGGGAGAAATCAGCCCCAGCATTTT. Translating it yields CASSAGRNQPQHF.

The chain employs TRBV23-1 and TRBJ1-1, with D perhaps TRBD1 (6 bases). TRBV23-1 carries the ORF label, with uncertain function. The V end was cut by 4 bases, the J end by 4 bases, with 34 bases between. The length of the CDR3 is 21 residues. CDR3 in amino acids: CASSRETGPILSGDRGTEAFF. CDR3 sequence (DNA): TGCGCCAGCAGTCGGGAAACGGGCCCGATACTATCAGGGGATAGGGGCACTGAAGCTTTCTTT.

The chain recombines TRBV15 with TRBJ2-3; a possible D gene is TRBD1 (5 bases). Trimming took off 0 bases at V and 2 bases at J, with 9 bases between the two ends. Per germline, CDR1 LNHNV and CDR2 YYDKDF (reference sequence). The CDR3 totals 15 residues. CDR3 residues: CATSRDQGPTDTQYF. CDR3 DNA: TGTGCCACCAGCAGAGACCAGGGTCCCACAGATACGCAGTATTTT.

The chain has TRBV11-2 and TRBJ2-3, with 7 nucleotides matching TRBD2. This CDR3 has 15 residues. Losses at the gene ends were 3 bases for V and 4 bases for J; bases not matched to a gene: 7. Per the germline V gene, CDR1 is SGHAT and CDR2 is FQNNGV. The CDR3 DNA is TGTGCCAGCAGCTTCCCCGGACTAGTCCCAGATACGCAGTATTTT. This codes for CASSFPGLVPDTQYF. Variable domain in full (rest from reference TRBV11-2 and TRBJ2-3): EAGVAQSPRYKIIEKRQSVAFWCNPISGHATLYWYQQILGQGPKLLIQFQNNGVVDDSQLPKDRFSAERLKGVDSTLKIQPAKLEDSAVYLCASSFPGLVPDTQYFGPGTRLTVL.

This clone has only a few counts. V gene TRBV19 combines with J gene TRBJ1-6; weak D call: TRBD1 (5 bases). The CDR3 runs to 13 residues. CDR1 is LNHDA and CDR2 is SQIVND in the germline V gene (reference sequence). The germline V and J ends were trimmed by 6 bases and 10 bases, with 13 bases remaining between them. The CDR3 is CASRLGEGSPLHF. CDR3 nucleotides: TGTGCCAGTAGGCTAGGGGAGGGGTCACCCCTCCACTTT.

The V and J genes are TRBV6-5 and TRBJ1-6; tentatively, D is TRBD1 (5 bases). Germline lookup yields CDR1 MNHEY and CDR2 SVGAGI. The CDR3 covers 11 residues. V was trimmed by 8 bases and J by 10 bases, leaving 9 bases between them. CDR3 sequence (DNA): TGTGCCAGCGGGGCTGGGTCACCCCTCCACTTT. It yields the protein CASGAGSPLHF.

The V call is TRBV5-6, the J call TRBJ2-7, with D possibly TRBD2 on 6 matching bases. CDR3 length equals 17 residues. Germline lookup yields CDR1 SGHDT and CDR2 YYEEEE. The germline V and J ends were trimmed by 2 bases and 3 bases, with 21 bases remaining between them. The CDR3 bases are TGTGCCAGCAGCTTAGACCCCAGAGGGGCGGGGAGCTACGAGCAGTACTTC. This sequence encodes CASSLDPRGAGSYEQYF. The full variable domain, rest sourced from reference TRBV5-6 and TRBJ2-7, is DAGVTQSPTHLIKTRGQQVTLRCSPKSGHDTVSWYQQALGQGPQFIFQYYEEEERQRGNFPDRFSGHQFPNYSSELNVNALLLGDSALYLCASSLDPRGAGSYEQYFGPGTRLTVT.

This clone was seen a few times. V is TRBV9 and J is TRBJ1-6; D unresolved. Trimming took 6 bases from V and 0 from J, leaving 10 bases between them. Germline-derived CDR1 and CDR2 are SGDLS and YYNGEE. The CDR3 extends over 15 amino acids. For the CDR3, the DNA is TGTGCCAGCACGGAGGGCAGCTCCTATAATTCACCCCTCCACTTT. Residues: CASTEGSSYNSPLHF.

In its sample, this clone was seen a few times. This rearrangement joins TRBV25-1 to TRBJ1-2; perhaps TRBD1 as D (5 bases). This CDR3 is 12 amino acids long. Per the germline V gene, CDR1 is MGHDK and CDR2 is SYGVNS. Deletions cut 7 bases from V and 8 bases from J, with 14 bases between. The CDR3 sequence is CASNNGGIGYTF. The CDR3 DNA follows: TGTGCCAGCAATAACGGGGGGATAGGCTACACCTTC.

This chain joins TRBV28 and TRBJ1-5; D might be TRBD1 (6 bases). Between the trimmed V and J ends, which lost 4 bases and 2 bases, there was a span of 15 bases. From germline, CDR1 is MDHEN and CDR2 SYDVKM. The CDR3 has 16 residues. The CDR3 loop is CASSWGLSGGNQPQHF. CDR3 sequence (DNA): TGTGCCAGCAGTTGGGGATTATCAGGGGGCAATCAGCCCCAGCATTTT.

This clone was seen only a few times. The J gene is TRBJ1-1, the V gene TRBV6-1; D is unresolved. V shed 2 bases and J shed 8 bases, with 12 bases lying between them. Germline CDR1 reads MNHNS; CDR2 reads SASEGT. The CDR3 covers 13 residues. CDR3: CASSESGRPEAFF. CDR3 in DNA: TGTGCCAGCAGTGAATCAGGCAGGCCAGAAGCTTTCTTT.

This clone was counted a single time. V is TRBV27 and J is TRBJ1-2; 9 bases align to TRBD1. Germline trimming cut 3 bases from V and 8 bases from J; bases unmatched to any gene: 4. Germline CDR1 MNHEY, CDR2 SMNVEV (reference sequence). This CDR3 has 13 amino acids. The CDR3 coding sequence is TGTGCCAGCAGTTTTGGACAGGGGTACGGCTACACCTTC. Translation: CASSFGQGYGYTF.

This sequence joins TRBV30 and TRBJ2-7; 7 positions agree with TRBD1. Germline V gene sequence: CDR1 GTSNPN, CDR2 SVGIG (reference sequence). The CDR3 is 13 residues long. J gave up 6 bases and V 1 base, and 6 bases lay outside the gene matches. This CDR3 is CAWSGTGAGEQYF. CDR3 nucleotides: TGTGCCTGGAGTGGTACAGGGGCGGGCGAGCAGTACTTC.

This chain links TRBV18 with TRBJ1-6, with 7 bases identical to TRBD1. The CDR3 loop spans 16 amino acids. J gave up 9 bases and V 2 bases, and 10 bases lay outside the gene matches. CDR1 KGHSH and CDR2 LQKENI come from the germline V gene. CDR3 in amino acids: CASSPDRARVGSPLHF. CDR3 bases: TGTGCCAGCTCACCAGACAGGGCCAGGGTCGGTTCACCCCTCCACTTT.